The 18 T cell receptor beta chains in this list originate from one sample, sequenced in a study of T cell changes during pregnancy in multiple sclerosis. Assay: immunoSEQ multiplex PCR; the TCRdb copy retains only in-frame clones and omits some. The table shows about 44,000 clones, with 85% to 90% occurring only once. Specimen: CD8+ T cells from peripheral blood mononuclear cells, collected after pregnancy. The receptors originated from a female donor in good health, enrolled as a control in a pregnancy study.

This chain joins TRBV30 and TRBJ1-6; 10 bases agree with TRBD1. J was trimmed by 10 bases and V by 6 bases; bases with no gene match: 6. The germline CDR1 and CDR2 sequences are GTSNPN and SVGIG (reference sequence). CDR3 length: 13 amino acids. In DNA form, the CDR3 reads TGTGCCTGTAAAGACAGGGGGCGGTCACCCCTCCACTTT. This sequence encodes CACKDRGRSPLHF.

J is TRBJ2-5 and V is TRBV7-3; 10 bases line up with TRBD2. After removal of 5 bases from V and 3 bases from J, the junction contained 6 bases not matched to a gene. The CDR3 spans 15 residues. Germline CDR1 and CDR2: SGHTA and FQGTGA. The CDR3 DNA sequence: TGTGCCAGCAGCCCAGGACTAGCGGTCGAAGAGACCCAGTACTTC. It translates to CASSPGLAVEETQYF.

The CDR3 nucleotides are TGTGCCAGCAGCCCTACCTCCTACGAGCAGTACTTC. This translates into CASSPTSYEQYF. The V and J genes are TRBV7-9 and TRBJ2-7; D is unresolved. This CDR3 comprises 12 residues. CDR1 and CDR2 (germline): SEHNR, FQNEAQ (reference sequence). With 5 bases removed from V and 0 bases from J, the gap between germline ends came to 5 bases.

This clone was counted once. The chain carries TRBV5-1 and TRBJ1-1; no clear D. From germline, CDR1 is SGHRS and CDR2 YFSETQ. V was trimmed by 4 bases and J by 6 bases, leaving 10 bases between them. The CDR3 loop spans 12 amino acids. CDR3 sequence (DNA): TGCGCCAGCAGCGGGCTACAATCTGAAGCTTTCTTT. It codes for CASSGLQSEAFF. Full variable domain (outside the CDR3, taken from reference TRBV5-1 and TRBJ1-1): KAGVTQTPRYLIKTRGQQVTLSCSPISGHRSVSWYQQTPGQGLQFLFEYFSETQRNKGNFPGRFSGRQFSNSRSEMNVSTLELGDSALYLCASSGLQSEAFFGQGTRLTVV.

This CDR3 reads CASSPTGANTEAFF. The CDR3 DNA follows: TGTGCCAGCAGTCCGACAGGAGCCAACACTGAAGCTTTCTTT. This sequence joins TRBV6-5 and TRBJ1-1; D may be TRBD1 (6 bases). Trimming pared 5 bases from V and 2 bases from J, leaving 12 bases between. The CDR3 is 14 amino acids. The V gene's germline CDR1 is MNHEY and CDR2 SVGAGI.

The genes are TRBV5-6 and TRBJ2-1, with 13 nucleotides matching TRBD2. This CDR3 contains 16 residues. Looked up from germline, CDR1 is SGHDT and CDR2 is YYEEEE. The ends lost 4 bases at V and 7 bases at J; junction bases unmatched: 8. The CDR3 loop is CASSVTSGGAENEQFF. CDR3 DNA: TGTGCCAGCAGCGTTACTAGCGGGGGGGCCGAAAATGAGCAGTTCTTC.

V and J are TRBV9 and TRBJ2-2; unclear D gene. The CDR3 contains 12 residues. Germline CDR1 SGDLS, CDR2 YYNGEE. The ends were cut back, 0 bases at V and 5 bases at J, with 2 bases in the middle. DNA of the CDR3: TGTGCCAGCAGCGTAGCAACCGGGGAGCTGTTTTTT. Its protein product is CASSVATGELFF.

The chain joins TRBV5-6 to TRBJ1-2; TRBD1 is a possible D gene (5 bases). With 6 bases removed from V and 2 bases from J, the gap between germline ends came to 14 bases. The CDR3 is made up of 14 amino acids. Germline lookup yields CDR1 SGHDT and CDR2 YYEEEE. CDR3 loop: CASTRGERNYGYTF. The CDR3 coding sequence is TGTGCCAGCACCCGGGGGGAGAGAAACTATGGCTACACCTTC.

The rearrangement links TRBV7-9 to TRBJ1-1; 7 positions agree with TRBD1. Trimming took 1 base from V and 0 from J; bases not matched to a gene: 5. CDR3 length equals 16 residues. The germline CDR1 and CDR2 sequences are SEHNR and FQNEAQ (reference sequence). CDR3 coding DNA: TGTGCCAGCAGCTTAGTCTTGACAGGGATGAACACTGAAGCTTTCTTT. Translating it yields CASSLVLTGMNTEAFF.

This sequence joins TRBV4-1 and TRBJ1-4; D gene ambiguous. The ends were cut back, 0 bases at V and 6 bases at J, with 11 bases in the middle. The CDR3 loop spans 15 amino acids. Germline V gives CDR1 MGHRA, CDR2 YSYEKL. The CDR3 region is CASSQDTGLDEKLFF. CDR3 sequence (DNA): TGCGCCAGCAGCCAAGATACGGGTTTAGATGAAAAACTGTTTTTT.

The V call is TRBV30, the J call TRBJ1-1; D is unresolved. V was trimmed by 2 bases and J by 8 bases, leaving 18 bases between them. Germline CDR1 and CDR2: GTSNPN and SVGIG (reference sequence). This CDR3 is built from 14 residues. The CDR3 here is CAWSPSPIPREAFF. The CDR3 region has the DNA TGTGCCTGGAGTCCGTCCCCTATCCCACGGGAAGCTTTCTTT. The whole variable domain, filled in from reference TRBV30 and TRBJ1-1, reads SQTIHQWPATLVQPVGSPLSLECTVEGTSNPNLYWYRQAAGRGLQLLFYSVGIGQISSEVPQNLSASRPQDRQFILSSKKLLLSDSGFYLCAWSPSPIPREAFFGQGTRLTVV.

In the case of this clone: Other nucleotide sequences in the sample specify the same CDR3. The gene calls are TRBV27 and TRBJ2-2; 7 nucleotides match TRBD1. Germline CDR1 and CDR2: MNHEY and SMNVEV (reference sequence). V lost 2 bases and J lost 5; bases outside the gene matches: 5. There are 15 residues in the CDR3. The CDR3 sequence is CASSLVGGRTGELFF. The CDR3 DNA reads TGTGCCAGCAGTTTAGTAGGGGGCCGGACCGGGGAGCTGTTTTTT.

This sequence joins TRBV6-1 and TRBJ1-6; D possibly corresponds to TRBD1 (5 bases). The germline V and J ends were trimmed by 6 bases and 9 bases, with 18 bases remaining between them. This CDR3 is built from 15 residues. Germline CDR1 and CDR2: MNHNS and SASEGT. In nucleotides, the CDR3 is TGTGCCAGCAGCCTGGACGGGGGGGGAACTTCACCCCTCCACTTT. Translation gives CASSLDGGGTSPLHF.

There are a few counts of this clone. V and J are TRBV4-2 and TRBJ1-6; 10 bases align to TRBD1. The J segment lost 7 bases and the V segment lost 7 bases, leaving 4 bases of the junction unmatched. This CDR3 is built from 14 residues. Germline assignment: CDR1 LGHNA and CDR2 YNFKEQ. CDR3 protein: CASTGTGENSPLHF. The CDR3, as DNA: TGTGCCAGCACCGGGACAGGGGAAAATTCACCCCTCCACTTT.

The V and J genes are TRBV27 and TRBJ2-4; no clear D gene. The V and J ends lost 3 bases and 5 bases respectively, with 14 bases between them. The CDR3 loop spans 15 amino acids. CDR1 and CDR2 (germline): MNHEY, SMNVEV (reference sequence). The CDR3 bases are TGTGCCAGCAGTTTTTCCCTGGAGTCCCAAAACATTCAGTACTTC. Protein: CASSFSLESQNIQYF.

The chain combines TRBV30 with TRBJ1-6; 10 positions agree with TRBD1. Germline V CDR1 and CDR2: GTSNPN, SVGIG (reference sequence). The CDR3 is 12 amino acids. CDR3 sequence reads: CATTGGISPLHF. CDR3 nucleotide sequence: TGTGCTACGACAGGGGGCATTTCACCCCTCCACTTT.

This chain uses TRBV4-3 with TRBJ2-7; 9 positions agree with TRBD1. The CDR3 contains 14 residues. Germline V gene data show CDR1 as LGHNA and CDR2 as YSLEER. Losses at the gene ends were 6 bases for V and 4 bases for J; bases not matched to a gene: 7. The CDR3 DNA is TGCGCCAGCAGTCCGGGACAGGGTATTTACGAGCAGTACTTC. Encoded protein: CASSPGQGIYEQYF.

This clone has a single count. The chain links TRBV7-9 to TRBJ2-3; D is perhaps TRBD2 (6 bases). The CDR3 contains 16 residues. The germline V gene has CDR1 SEHNR and CDR2 FQNEAQ (reference sequence). The V gene lost 5 bases and the J gene lost 2 bases, with 17 bases spanning the gap. In DNA form, the CDR3 reads TGTGCCAGCAGCCGCTCAATAGCGGTCCTCACAGATACGCAGTATTTT. Residues: CASSRSIAVLTDTQYF.